Listed below are T cell receptor beta chains from one sample, sequenced in a study of blood T cells in healthy people across ages. One entry per CDR3 protein results from TCRdb running MiXCR on the 5' RACE reads. This sample yields about 900,000 distinct CDR3 sequences, of which approximately 67% are seen a single time; around a quarter belongs to the top ten. The sample consisted of blood. Receptors were obtained from a man in his thirties or forties in good health. Each CDR3 is given with its conserved first and last residue. A D gene is named only where the DNA matches it firmly. Rows may omit the clone size; those that give it use once, few, many or a size class.

clone_size	j_call	v_call	d_call	cdr3_aa
NA	TRBJ2-1	TRBV29-1	NA	CSPKTGRTSYNEQFF
few	TRBJ2-3	TRBV20-1	NA	CSAWDGPTDTQYF
once	TRBJ2-3	TRBV6-1	TRBD2	CASSETSGRPTDTQYF
NA	NA	TRBV4-2	NA	CASSQDFQGRGYEQYF
NA	TRBJ2-1	TRBV28	TRBD2	CASTRGGGVGSSYNEQFF
NA	TRBJ2-3	TRBV11-2	NA	CASSEGGRIDTQYF
once	TRBJ2-3	TRBV27	NA	CASSPGLGGSTDTQYF
NA	TRBJ2-1	TRBV20-1	TRBD2	CSALQMAGGLYNEQFF
NA	TRBJ1-2	TRBV4-3	NA	CASSQAGFRGYTF
once	TRBJ2-3	TRBV2	NA	CASSETLPLGTDTQYF
NA	TRBJ1-6	TRBV12-3/TRBV12-4	NA	CASSRIESSYNSPLHF
once	NA	TRBV19	NA	CASTDRAATGFAYEQYF